This T cell receptor beta chain was obtained from a study of blood T cell repertoires in COVID-19. Across the study: COVID-19 samples, acute and convalescent, were from the United States, Italy and Spain. T cells, B-cell-depleted T cells, or PBMCs provided the cDNA or gDNA that served as material.

In the original analysis: Estimation of nucleated cell counts relied on the amplification of reference gene primers. Sequencing used immunoSEQ multiplex PCR; TCRdb keeps in-frame clones, though not all of them. V and J calls and clone size are those listed in that table; D and trimming were worked out from the DNA. The table records some 45,000 clones, roughly 87% of them present only once. The sequence was obtained from a human donor in a cohort sampled during active COVID-19. Source material: peripheral blood.

The CDR3 reads CASSPGLAYTDTQYF. The CDR3 DNA reads as TGCGCCAGCAGCCCGGGACTAGCCTACACAGATACGCAGTATTTT. The chain is built from TRBV4-1 and TRBJ2-3; 9 nucleotides align to TRBD2. The CDR3 contains 15 residues. Trimming cost V 4 bases and J 2 bases; bases outside gene matches: 4. CDR1 is MGHRA and CDR2 is YSYEKL in the germline V gene.